One sample yielded the 19 T cell receptor beta chains listed below, sequenced in a study of blood T cell repertoires in COVID-19. Repertoires were generated with immunoSEQ multiplex PCR, while TCRdb's copy carries only in-frame clones and drops some. This sample carries about 130,000 clones, 70% to 75% of them seen once, and the ten largest clones take more than 5.5%. Material: peripheral blood. Source of these receptors: a man in his sixties with acute or convalescent COVID-19.

CDR3 DNA sequence: TGTGCCAGCAGCCAAGGGTACAGAGATGAAAAACTGTTTTTT. Its protein product is CASSQGYRDEKLFF. The chain carries TRBV3-1 (or the pseudogene TRBV3-2) and TRBJ1-4; D is undetermined. The V end was cut by 1 base, the J end by 6 bases, with 9 bases between. This CDR3 comprises 14 residues. Germline CDR1 and CDR2: LGHDT and YNNKEL (reference sequence).

This clone was detected a few times. This chain uses TRBV7-9 with TRBJ1-2; D is possibly TRBD1 (5 bases). The CDR3 spans 12 residues. V was trimmed by 5 bases and J by 4 bases, leaving 8 bases between them. Per germline, CDR1 SEHNR and CDR2 FQNEAQ (reference sequence). The CDR3 loop is CASSTDSYGYTF. DNA of the CDR3: TGTGCCAGCAGCACCGACAGCTATGGCTACACCTTC.

The chain employs TRBV20-1 and TRBJ1-2; D is ambiguous. The CDR3 runs to 11 residues. V was pared by 6 bases and J by 8 bases, with 13 bases between. Germline V gene sequence: CDR1 DFQATT, CDR2 SNEGSKA (reference sequence). CDR3 loop: CSAQKTGGYTF. The CDR3 nucleotides read TGCAGTGCCCAGAAGACGGGGGGCTACACCTTC.

In its sample, this clone was seen a few times. V gene TRBV19 combines with J gene TRBJ1-1, with D tentatively TRBD1 (6 bases). This CDR3 spans 15 amino acids. The germline V gene encodes CDR1 LNHDA and CDR2 SQIVND (reference sequence). The V end lost 5 bases, the J end lost 0 bases, and 13 bases lay between the germline ends. The CDR3 reads CASSLHRALNTEAFF. CDR3 in DNA: TGTGCCAGTAGTCTTCACAGGGCTTTGAACACTGAAGCTTTCTTT. The complete variable domain, with remaining parts taken from reference TRBV19 and TRBJ1-1, reads DGGITQSPKYLFRKEGQNVTLSCEQNLNHDAMYWYRQDPGQGLRLIYYSQIVNDFQKGDIAEGYSVSREKKESFPLTVTSAQKNPTAFYLCASSLHRALNTEAFFGQGTRLTVV.

This chain uses TRBV6-1 with TRBJ2-7; D is ambiguous. The CDR3 has 13 residues. V shed 2 bases and J shed 1 base, with 6 bases lying between them. CDR1 and CDR2 (germline): MNHNS, SASEGT. The CDR3 coding sequence is TGTGCCAGCAGTGAAAACCTATCCTACGAGCAGTACTTC. Its translation is CASSENLSYEQYF.

This chain links TRBV18 with TRBJ1-5; D may be TRBD1 (5 bases). The CDR3 has 13 amino acids. Germline CDR1 is KGHSH and CDR2 is LQKENI. V was pared by 4 bases and J by 4 bases, with 8 bases between. The CDR3, as DNA: TGTGCCAGCTCACTCAGGGAAAATCAGCCCCAGCATTTT. Protein product: CASSLRENQPQHF.

This clone came up once. The V call is TRBV19, the J call TRBJ2-1; D might be TRBD2 (6 bases). With 3 bases removed from V and 4 bases from J, the gap between germline ends came to 13 bases. Germline loops: CDR1 LNHDA, CDR2 SQIVND (reference sequence). There are 15 residues in the CDR3. CDR3 nucleotides: TGTGCCAGTAGTATTTTGGGAGGCTTATACAATGAGCAGTTCTTC. Its translation is CASSILGGLYNEQFF.

This clone was detected only a few times. V gene TRBV3-1 (or the pseudogene TRBV3-2) combines with J gene TRBJ1-4; tentatively, D is TRBD1 (6 bases). Deletions cut 5 bases from V and 0 bases from J, with 10 bases between. The CDR3 contains 15 residues. CDR1 and CDR2 (germline): LGHDT, YNNKEL (reference sequence). The CDR3 nucleotides read TGTGCCAGCAGCGTCCGGACAGCAACTAATGAAAAACTGTTTTTT. Encoded protein: CASSVRTATNEKLFF.

A word on this clone: This CDR3 is also generated by other DNA sequences in the sample. The genes are TRBV4-2 and TRBJ2-7, with 11 bases lining up with TRBD2. The V gene's germline CDR1 is LGHNA and CDR2 YNFKEQ. Germline trimming cut 5 bases from V and 4 bases from J; bases unmatched to any gene: 16. This CDR3 has 18 amino acids. CDR3 in DNA: TGTGCCAGCAGCAAATATACCGGGACTAGCGGCCCCTCTTACGAGCAGTACTTC. This sequence encodes CASSKYTGTSGPSYEQYF.

This clone was seen ten or more times. The genes are TRBV29-1 and TRBJ1-1, with a weak D call TRBD1 (5 bases). The CDR3 spans 14 residues. Trimming stripped 7 bases from V and 1 base from J, with 16 bases between. CDR1 is SQVTM, CDR2 ANQGSEA, per germline. CDR3 nucleotide sequence: TGCAGCGCCCGGGCAGGGCGTGGGAACACTGAAGCTTTCTTT. It codes for CSARAGRGNTEAFF.

The V and J genes are TRBV6-6 and TRBJ1-1; D is possibly TRBD1 (5 bases). This CDR3 has 14 amino acids. Trimming shortened V by 7 bases and J by 1 base, and 13 bases separated the two germline ends. Per germline, CDR1 MNHNY and CDR2 SVGAGI (reference sequence). CDR3: CASTTGGGNTEAFF. DNA for the CDR3: TGTGCCAGCACCACCGGGGGGGGGAACACTGAAGCTTTCTTT.

The rearrangement links TRBV27 to TRBJ1-2; 12 bases agree with TRBD1. V trimming: 2 bases; J trimming: 8 bases; junction bases outside the gene matches: 12. The CDR3 spans 17 residues. Germline V gene lookup returns CDR1 MNHEY and CDR2 SMNVEV (reference sequence). The CDR3: CASSLAAPGQGARGYTF. The CDR3 DNA is TGTGCCAGCAGTTTAGCCGCACCGGGACAGGGGGCGAGAGGCTACACCTTC.

The rearrangement uses TRBV6-5 and TRBJ1-2; no definite D call. Germline values: CDR1 MNHEY, CDR2 SVGAGI. CDR3 length: 15 residues. Trimming pared 2 bases from V and 6 bases from J, leaving 16 bases between. The chain's CDR3 is CASSYTPEGVNGYTF. For the CDR3, the DNA is TGTGCCAGCAGTTACACCCCAGAAGGAGTTAATGGCTACACCTTC.

This chain connects TRBV6-1 to TRBJ1-2; D perhaps matches TRBD1 (6 bases). The CDR3 loop spans 14 amino acids. In germline, CDR1 is MNHNS, CDR2 SASEGT. The ends were cut back, 2 bases at V and 5 bases at J, with 12 bases in the middle. The CDR3 spells CASSESLGAYGYTF. The CDR3 DNA follows: TGTGCCAGCAGTGAATCCTTGGGGGCGTATGGCTACACCTTC.

The chain uses TRBV29-1 and TRBJ2-1; weak D call: TRBD1 (6 bases). V dropped 6 bases and J dropped 4 bases, with 16 bases sitting between them. The length of the CDR3 is 14 residues. CDR1 and CDR2 (germline): SQVTM, ANQGSEA. CDR3 nucleotides: TGCAGCGTCCTTGACAGGAATGATTACAATGAGCAGTTCTTC. It yields the protein CSVLDRNDYNEQFF.

The rearrangement uses TRBV3-1 (or the pseudogene TRBV3-2) and TRBJ1-2; no firm D call. The CDR3 contains 15 residues. Germline CDR1 is LGHDT and CDR2 is YNNKEL (reference sequence). Trimming took 4 bases from V and 2 from J, leaving 14 bases between them. The CDR3 region has the DNA TGTGCCAGCAGCCGTAGACAAAGCAGGAACTATGGCTACACCTTC. It specifies CASSRRQSRNYGYTF.

The rearrangement links TRBV25-1 to TRBJ1-2; TRBD1 might be the D (6 bases). The ends were cut back, 9 bases at V and 2 bases at J, with 10 bases in the middle. The CDR3 is 12 residues long. Germline-derived CDR1 and CDR2 are MGHDK and SYGVNS. CDR3 in amino acids: CASHQGNYGYTF. In DNA form, the CDR3 reads TGTGCCAGTCATCAGGGGAACTATGGCTACACCTTC.

This clone was recorded once. In DNA, the CDR3 is TGTGCCAGCAGCCCCCTATCGGGGTCGGCCCAGCATTTT. Its translation is CASSPLSGSAQHF. The gene calls are TRBV6-5 and TRBJ1-5, with D unclear. This CDR3 contains 13 residues. The germline gives CDR1 MNHEY, CDR2 SVGAGI. V was clipped by 6 bases and J by 11 bases, with 17 bases between them.

Only one count was recorded for this clone. The chain carries TRBV10-3 and TRBJ1-2; D not resolved. V lost 4 bases and J lost 1, with 10 bases in between. This CDR3 is built from 14 residues. Germline loops: CDR1 ENHRY, CDR2 SYGVKD. CDR3 sequence: CAISGNTFNYGYTF. The CDR3 region has the DNA TGTGCCATCAGTGGAAACACCTTTAACTATGGCTACACCTTC.